This passage covers 32 T cell receptor beta chains from one sample sequenced in a study of T cells after yellow fever vaccination. TCRdb itself ran the 5' RACE reads through MiXCR, one entry per CDR3 protein. The sample includes 500,000 to 650,000 distinct CDR3 sequences, approximately 13% of them seen just once. This specimen consisted of PBMCs, obtained on the day of the yellow fever booster vaccination. The receptors derive from a young man who received the YFV17D yellow fever vaccine.

In its sample, this clonotype was seen many times. The chain recombines TRBV7-2 with TRBJ2-5; D may be TRBD2 (6 bases). The V gene lost 1 base and the J gene lost 0 bases, with 9 bases spanning the gap. The CDR3 loop spans 15 amino acids. Germline V gene sequence: CDR1 SGHTA, CDR2 FQGNSA. The CDR3 sequence: CASSLGGTYQETQYF. CDR3 nucleotide sequence: TGTGCCAGCAGCTTAGGCGGGACGTACCAAGAGACCCAGTACTTC.

This sequence joins TRBV20-1 and TRBJ2-7, with 7 bases aligning to TRBD2. With 4 bases clipped from V and 5 bases from J, the junction kept 8 bases outside the gene matches. Looked up from germline, CDR1 is DFQATT and CDR2 is SNEGSKA (reference sequence). The CDR3 covers 13 residues. CDR3 amino acids: CSANGGTTDEQYF. The CDR3 DNA follows: TGCAGTGCTAACGGTGGGACTACCGACGAGCAGTACTTC.

This clonotype appeared a few times. The genes are TRBV4-3 and TRBJ2-7, with D possibly matching TRBD1 (5 bases). V lost 1 base and J lost 5, with 18 bases in between. Germline V lookup: CDR1 LGHNA, CDR2 YSLEER. The CDR3 is made up of 16 amino acids. CDR3 in DNA: TGCGCCAGCAGCCAAGGCAGGGCCCTGATGGTAGACGAGCAGTACTTC. This encodes CASSQGRALMVDEQYF.

This clonotype has only a few counts. This chain links TRBV10-3 with TRBJ2-7; 7 bases agree with TRBD2. Germline values: CDR1 ENHRY, CDR2 SYGVKD. Unmatched junction bases numbered 28, after V lost 11 bases and J lost 6 bases. This CDR3 is 18 amino acids long. The CDR3, as DNA: TGTGCCGGATTCTACCCCCCCGGCGGGAGTTTTAGTGAGGGCGAGCAGTACTTC. Translating gives CAGFYPPGGSFSEGEQYF.

The rearrangement uses TRBV20-1 and TRBJ2-1; TRBD1 is a possible D gene (6 bases). The V gene's germline CDR1 is DFQATT and CDR2 SNEGSKA (reference sequence). V was cut by 2 bases and J by 4 bases, with 18 bases left in between. This CDR3 is built from 16 residues. The CDR3 here is CSARLRTAKSYNEQFF. CDR3 in DNA: TGCAGTGCTAGACTCAGGACAGCAAAGTCTTACAATGAGCAGTTCTTC.

The V gene is TRBV7-1, the J gene TRBJ2-1; 9 positions agree with TRBD1. TRBV7-1 is an ORF; its function is uncertain. The J segment lost 0 bases and the V segment lost 3 bases, leaving 18 bases of the junction unmatched. The CDR3 has 21 residues. CDR3 DNA sequence: TGTGCCAGCAGCTCCGTTTGGTATCGGACAGGGGACCTGAGCTCCTACAATGAGCAGTTCTTC. Translating gives CASSSVWYRTGDLSSYNEQFF.

The rearrangement links TRBV7-6 to TRBJ1-1, with no clear D. V dropped 5 bases and J dropped 1 base, with 11 bases sitting between them. The CDR3 has 14 amino acids. Germline CDR1 is SGHVS and CDR2 is FNYEAQ. The CDR3 DNA follows: TGTGCCAGCAGCCTCGTGGCAGCGAACACTGAAGCTTTCTTT. As protein: CASSLVAANTEAFF.

The chain recombines TRBV20-1 with TRBJ2-7; D might be TRBD2 (6 bases). CDR3 size: 11 residues. The V gene's germline CDR1 is DFQATT and CDR2 SNEGSKA (reference sequence). Trimming shortened V by 8 bases and J by 6 bases, and 14 bases separated the two germline ends. The CDR3 DNA reads as TGCAGTCCGGGGGACGGAATCGAGCAGTACTTC. This encodes CSPGDGIEQYF.

V and J are TRBV7-6 and TRBJ1-6; TRBD1 agrees at 8 bases. The CDR3 has 16 residues. V gave up 4 bases and J gave up 9 bases; unmatched junction bases: 11. Per the germline V gene, CDR1 is SGHVS and CDR2 is FNYEAQ. The CDR3 reads CASSSSNTGGSSPLHF. CDR3 sequence (DNA): TGTGCCAGCAGCTCCTCGAACACAGGGGGAAGTTCACCCCTCCACTTT.

The chain is built from TRBV6-2 or TRBV6-3 and TRBJ2-7; weak D call: TRBD1 (6 bases). With 5 bases removed from V and 2 bases from J, the gap between germline ends came to 19 bases. CDR1 is MNHEY, CDR2 SVGEGT, per germline. This CDR3 spans 16 amino acids. The CDR3 loop is CASSPLGSDRAYEQYF. The CDR3 DNA reads TGTGCCAGCAGTCCCCTGGGTTCGGACAGAGCCTACGAGCAGTACTTC.

This clonotype was counted only a few times. This chain joins TRBV5-4 and TRBJ1-2; D uncertain. CDR1 and CDR2 (germline): SGHNT, YYREEE (reference sequence). Trimming took off 4 bases at V and 1 base at J, with 14 bases between the two ends. The CDR3 is made up of 15 amino acids. CDR3 sequence (DNA): TGTGCCAGCAGCCCCTCTATGACGGGTAACTATGGCTACACCTTC. Translation gives CASSPSMTGNYGYTF.

This CDR3 reads CASSLTGTSGQETQYF. For the CDR3, the DNA is TGCGCCAGCAGCTTGACCGGGACTAGCGGGCAAGAGACCCAGTACTTC. V and J are TRBV5-1 and TRBJ2-5; 12 positions match TRBD2. Germline V CDR1 and CDR2: SGHRS, YFSETQ. Trimming removed 1 base from V and 2 bases from J; junction bases left unmatched: 3. The CDR3 runs 16 residues.

The chain uses TRBV12-3 or TRBV12-4 and TRBJ2-2, with a weak D call TRBD2 (5 bases). There are 15 residues in the CDR3. Trimming took 2 bases from V and 2 from J, leaving 9 bases between them. CDR3 sequence reads: CASSLLGINTGELFF. CDR3 DNA: TGTGCCAGCAGTTTACTCGGGATAAACACCGGGGAGCTGTTTTTT.

This clonotype showed up just a few times. The rearrangement links TRBV30 to TRBJ2-7; 8 positions agree with TRBD2. The ends lost 3 bases at V and 2 bases at J; junction bases unmatched: 3. The CDR3 consists of 13 residues. CDR1 and CDR2 from the germline V gene are GTSNPN and SVGIG (reference sequence). In nucleotides, the CDR3 is TGTGCCTGGAGACTAGCGGTAACCTACGAGCAGTACTTC. It translates to CAWRLAVTYEQYF. Full variable domain (rest looked up from reference TRBV30 and TRBJ2-7): SQTIHQWPATLVQPVGSPLSLECTVEGTSNPNLYWYRQAAGRGLQLLFYSVGIGQISSEVPQNLSASRPQDRQFILSSKKLLLSDSGFYLCAWRLAVTYEQYFGPGTRLTVT.

The chain recombines TRBV29-1 with TRBJ2-3; TRBD2 matches at 7 bases. This CDR3 spans 15 amino acids. V shed 6 bases, J shed 2 bases, and the junction held 11 bases outside the gene matches. Germline CDR1 is SQVTM and CDR2 is ANQGSEA. The CDR3 loop is CSVGGGGSHTDTQYF. Here the CDR3 DNA reads TGCAGCGTGGGTGGCGGCGGGAGCCACACAGATACGCAGTATTTT.

This clonotype was detected many times. The chain uses TRBV7-2 and TRBJ2-1; unclear D gene. The germline V gene encodes CDR1 SGHTA and CDR2 FQGNSA. This CDR3 is 11 amino acids long. Trimming cost V 6 bases and J 9 bases, with 9 bases left between them. Here the CDR3 reads CASSLWGEQFF. The DNA of the CDR3 is TGTGCCAGCAGTTTATGGGGTGAGCAGTTCTTC.

V and J are TRBV2 and TRBJ2-4; D remains ambiguous. Per germline, CDR1 SNHLY and CDR2 FYNNEI. The CDR3 consists of 15 residues. V shed 7 bases and J shed 0 bases, with 13 bases lying between them. The CDR3 coding sequence is TGTGCCAGCAAGGTCTACTACCTAGCCAAAAACATTCAGTACTTC. This encodes CASKVYYLAKNIQYF. Looking up the rest from reference TRBV2 and TRBJ2-4 gives the full variable domain: EPEVTQTPSHQVTQMGQEVILRCVPISNHLYFYWYRQILGQKVEFLVSFYNNEISEKSEIFDDQFSVERPDGSNFTLKIRSTKLEDSAMYFCASKVYYLAKNIQYFGAGTRLSVL.

The V gene is TRBV6-1, the J gene TRBJ1-5; D is unclear. CDR1 and CDR2 (germline): MNHNS, SASEGT. CDR3 size: 15 residues. The V and J ends lost 6 bases and 0 bases respectively, with 12 bases between them. The CDR3 protein is CASRTTGYSNQPQHF. CDR3 sequence (DNA): TGTGCCAGCAGAACGACCGGGTATAGCAATCAGCCCCAGCATTTT.

V and J are TRBV2 and TRBJ2-4; D is perhaps TRBD2 (5 bases). CDR1 is SNHLY, CDR2 FYNNEI, per germline. V lost 7 bases and J 7 bases, leaving 14 bases between the germline ends. The CDR3 is 13 residues long. The CDR3 DNA is TGTGCCAGCAAAACTAGGGTGTTGAACATTCAGTACTTC. It codes for CASKTRVLNIQYF.

The gene calls are TRBV7-9 and TRBJ2-2; the D gene is possibly TRBD1 (5 bases). V lost 5 bases and J lost 4, with 20 bases in between. This CDR3 has 17 amino acids. The germline V gene encodes CDR1 SEHNR and CDR2 FQNEAQ (reference sequence). The CDR3 loop reads CASSVIFSQGATGELFF. In DNA form, the CDR3 reads TGTGCCAGCAGCGTTATCTTCTCCCAGGGTGCCACCGGGGAGCTGTTTTTT.

This clonotype has a handful of counts. This chain connects TRBV12-3 or TRBV12-4 to TRBJ2-5; weak D call: TRBD1 (5 bases). The CDR3 covers 13 residues. V was clipped by 2 bases and J by 5 bases, with 9 bases between them. CDR3 bases: TGTGCCAGCAGTTTACAGGCAGGGGAGACCCAGTACTTC. Its translation: CASSLQAGETQYF.

This clonotype has more than one count but fewer than ten. The chain is built from TRBV19 and TRBJ2-6, with 9 bases matching TRBD1. CDR1 is LNHDA and CDR2 is SQIVND in the germline V gene (reference sequence). V was pared by 7 bases and J by 0 bases, with 7 bases of the junction left unmatched. There are 17 residues in the CDR3. This CDR3 is CASKQGARVSGANVLTF. In nucleotides, the CDR3 is TGTGCCAGTAAACAGGGGGCGCGGGTCTCTGGGGCCAACGTCCTGACTTTC. The full variable domain, in which reference TRBV19 and TRBJ2-6 provide the parts outside the CDR3, is DGGITQSPKYLFRKEGQNVTLSCEQNLNHDAMYWYRQDPGQGLRLIYYSQIVNDFQKGDIAEGYSVSREKKESFPLTVTSAQKNPTAFYLCASKQGARVSGANVLTFGAGSRLTVL.

The chain recombines TRBV6-6 with TRBJ2-4; D gene unclear. From germline, CDR1 is MNHNY and CDR2 SVGAGI (reference sequence). V was clipped by 6 bases and J by 0 bases, with 6 bases between them. The CDR3 loop spans 13 amino acids. CDR3 bases: TGTGCCAGCAGGGGCCTAGCCAAAAACATTCAGTACTTC. Translation gives CASRGLAKNIQYF.

CDR3 amino acids: CASRRAGTVSGTEAFF. The DNA of the CDR3 is TGTGCCAGCAGACGGGCTGGGACAGTCAGTGGCACTGAAGCTTTCTTT. The chain has TRBV6-1 and TRBJ1-1; 7 bases are a match to TRBD1. With 6 bases clipped from V and 4 bases from J, the junction kept 14 bases outside the gene matches. CDR3 length equals 16 residues. The germline CDR1 and CDR2 sequences are MNHNS and SASEGT.

In this sample, this clonotype turned up a few times. The chain recombines TRBV19 with TRBJ2-6, with a possible D match to TRBD1 (6 bases). The V gene's germline CDR1 is LNHDA and CDR2 SQIVND (reference sequence). The CDR3 is 14 amino acids. The ends were cut back, 8 bases at V and 5 bases at J, with 13 bases in the middle. CDR3 sequence: CASGGQGWANVLTF. In DNA form, the CDR3 reads TGTGCCAGTGGCGGGCAGGGGTGGGCCAACGTCCTGACTTTC. Complete variable domain (other parts from reference TRBV19 and TRBJ2-6): DGGITQSPKYLFRKEGQNVTLSCEQNLNHDAMYWYRQDPGQGLRLIYYSQIVNDFQKGDIAEGYSVSREKKESFPLTVTSAQKNPTAFYLCASGGQGWANVLTFGAGSRLTVL.

There are a few counts of this clonotype. The gene calls are TRBV19 and TRBJ2-2; tentatively, D is TRBD1 (5 bases). The CDR3 consists of 15 residues. Germline V gene data show CDR1 as LNHDA and CDR2 as SQIVND (reference sequence). V lost 7 bases and J lost 5, with 17 bases in between. The CDR3 loop is CASTVSDSTTGELFF. The CDR3 DNA sequence: TGTGCCAGTACCGTCAGCGACAGCACAACCGGGGAGCTGTTTTTT.

The CDR3 spells CASKSGSNTGELFF. The DNA for the CDR3 is TGTGCCAGCAAGAGCGGATCGAACACCGGGGAGCTGTTTTTT. The V call is TRBV6-1, the J call TRBJ2-2; the D gene is possibly TRBD2 (5 bases). The CDR3 spans 14 residues. The germline gives CDR1 MNHNS, CDR2 SASEGT. The V and J ends lost 7 bases and 0 bases respectively, with 9 bases between them.

This clonotype turned up a few times. This chain connects TRBV5-1 to TRBJ2-5, with D perhaps matching TRBD1 or TRBD2 (6 bases each). CDR3 size: 14 residues. CDR1 is SGHRS and CDR2 is YFSETQ in the germline V gene. Trimming took off 4 bases at V and 7 bases at J, with 17 bases between the two ends. The CDR3 spells CASSDGSGAGTQYF. In DNA, the CDR3 is TGCGCCAGCAGCGACGGGTCGGGGGCCGGGACCCAGTACTTC.

This clonotype has more than one count but fewer than ten. The J gene is TRBJ2-1, the V gene TRBV27, with TRBD1 matching 9 bases. The CDR3 has 16 amino acids. The J segment lost 10 bases and the V segment lost 6 bases, leaving 16 bases of the junction unmatched. CDR1 and CDR2 (germline): MNHEY, SMNVEV (reference sequence). CDR3 protein: CASSLEWDRVSGEQFF. CDR3 DNA sequence: TGTGCCAGCAGCCTGGAATGGGACAGGGTGTCTGGCGAGCAGTTCTTC.

This clonotype showed up just a few times. This chain connects TRBV12-3 or TRBV12-4 to TRBJ2-1, with 9 bases fitting TRBD1. The J segment lost 6 bases and the V segment lost 6 bases, leaving 9 bases of the junction unmatched. The CDR3 consists of 15 residues. The CDR3 loop is CASRRRDRVSNEQFF. CDR3 coding DNA: TGTGCCAGCAGACGCCGGGACAGGGTGTCCAATGAGCAGTTCTTC.

The CDR3 DNA reads as TGTGCCAGCAGCCAAGACAGGGGCTTAGAGACCCAGTACTTC. It yields the protein CASSQDRGLETQYF. V usage is TRBV7-8 and J usage is TRBJ2-5; 8 bases are a match to TRBD1. V lost 5 bases and J lost 4; bases outside the gene matches: 6. There are 14 residues in the CDR3. CDR1 SGHVS and CDR2 FQNEAQ come from the germline V gene.

This clonotype has just a few counts. This chain uses TRBV18 with TRBJ1-5; 7 bases fit TRBD1. The germline CDR1 and CDR2 sequences are KGHSH and LQKENI. With 0 bases clipped from V and 5 bases from J, the junction kept 7 bases outside the gene matches. The CDR3 extends over 16 amino acids. CDR3: CASSPPGDRADQPQHF. CDR3 bases: TGTGCCAGCTCACCACCGGGTGACAGGGCGGATCAGCCCCAGCATTTT.